This is a list of T cell receptor beta chains from one sample in a study of identical twins. TCRdb reanalysed the 5' RACE reads using MiXCR and keeps one entry per CDR3 protein. Among 350,000 to 600,000 distinct CDR3 sequences, more than 13% were seen once, and the ten largest hold around 0.48%. The data were also submitted as part of a second study, on yellow fever vaccine responses in identical twins.

The sample taken for sequencing was CD4+ T cells sorted from blood. Every receptor here comes from a woman younger than 30 in good health. The CDR3 runs from the conserved cysteine through the conserved F or W. D genes are given only for firm matches. Not every row has a clone size; where given, it reads once, few, many or a size class.

d_call | clone_size | cdr3_length | j_call | v_call | cdr3_aa | cdr3_nt
TRBD1 | few | 15 | TRBJ2-7 | TRBV5-6 | CASSLFGTGGGEQYF | TGTGCCAGCAGCTTGTTCGGGACAGGGGGGGGTGAGCAGTACTTC
- | few | 11 | TRBJ1-2 | TRBV29-1 | CSVVLDAGYTF | TGCAGCGTTGTCCTGGATGCTGGCTACACCTTC
- | - | 16 | TRBJ2-7 | TRBV3-1 | CASSRQNSDAAYEQYF | TGTGCCAGCAGCCGGCAAAACTCGGACGCGGCCTACGAGCAGTACTTC
TRBD1 | - | 16 | TRBJ1-2 | TRBV28 | CASSSPLGQGASGYTF | TGTGCCAGCAGTTCTCCCCTGGGACAGGGGGCGTCTGGCTACACCTTC
- | - | 15 | TRBJ2-3 | TRBV28 | CASITRGGGTDTQYF | TGTGCCAGCATAACGAGGGGGGGTGGCACAGATACGCAGTATTTT
- | - | 16 | TRBJ2-3 | TRBV7-3 | CASSPQPARSTDTQYF | TGTGCCAGCAGCCCCCAGCCAGCCCGTAGCACAGATACGCAGTATTTT
- | - | 14 | TRBJ1-1 | TRBV7-3 | CASSLLGVNTEAFF | TGTGCCAGCAGCTTATTAGGGGTCAACACTGAAGCTTTCTTT
TRBD2 | few | 15 | TRBJ2-5 | TRBV6-1 | CASNSQGTSGETQYF | TGTGCCAGCAACTCACAGGGGACTAGCGGAGAGACCCAGTACTTC
TRBD1 | few | 15 | TRBJ2-7 | TRBV12-3/TRBV12-4 | CASSRGTGGSYEQYF | TGTGCCAGCAGTCGGGGGACAGGGGGCTCCTACGAGCAGTACTTC
- | many | 16 | TRBJ1-5 | TRBV6-5 | CASSSGTPSGNQPQHF | TGTGCCAGCAGTTCAGGGACGCCGTCCGGCAATCAGCCCCAGCATTTT
- | few | 14 | TRBJ2-2 | TRBV10-3 | CAISGQGFTGELFF | TGTGCCATCAGTGGGCAGGGGTTCACCGGGGAGCTGTTTTTT
- | - | 15 | TRBJ2-7 | TRBV6-2/TRBV6-3 | CASSYGGLGTYEQYF | TGTGCCAGCAGTTACGGGGGACTCGGCACCTACGAGCAGTACTTC
- | - | 15 | TRBJ2-5 | TRBV7-9 | CASSLAASVQETQYF | TGTGCCAGCAGCTTAGCGGCCAGCGTCCAAGAGACCCAGTACTTC
TRBD2 | once | 14 | TRBJ2-7 | TRBV6-1 | CASTKRGLAYEQYF | TGTGCCAGCACTAAAAGGGGACTAGCTTACGAGCAGTACTTC
- | few | 13 | TRBJ2-5 | TRBV2 | CASGLSPVETQYF | TGTGCCAGCGGACTTTCACCTGTGGAGACCCAGTACTTC
- | - | 14 | TRBJ2-1 | TRBV2 | CASSELTPVNEQFF | TGTGCCAGCAGTGAATTAACCCCGGTAAATGAGCAGTTCTTC
TRBD1 | - | 14 | TRBJ2-7 | TRBV5-1 | CATNTGTGGVEQYF | TGCGCCACTAATACCGGGACAGGGGGCGTCGAGCAGTACTTC
- | few | 16 | TRBJ2-7 | TRBV21-1 | CASSKEGGVHTHEQYF | TGTGCCAGCAGCAAAGAGGGCGGTGTTCACACCCACGAGCAGTACTTC
TRBD2 | - | 20 | TRBJ2-1 | TRBV28 | CASSLDLPLRGSGSYNEQFF | TGTGCCAGCAGTTTGGATCTCCCCCTCCGCGGGAGCGGGTCCTACAATGAGCAGTTCTTC
TRBD2 | - | 19 | TRBJ2-1 | TRBV11-1 | CASSFSVGRAYNHYNEQFF | TGTGCCAGCAGCTTTTCTGTCGGGAGGGCCTACAACCATTACAATGAGCAGTTCTTC
- | few | 14 | TRBJ2-7 | TRBV7-9 | CASSLAMETYEQYF | TGTGCCAGCAGCTTAGCTATGGAAACCTACGAGCAGTACTTC
TRBD2 | - | 12 | TRBJ2-4 | TRBV20-1 | CSATRGGPSQYF | TGCAGTGCTACTCGGGGGGGTCCCTCTCAGTACTTC
- | - | 12 | TRBJ2-1 | TRBV18 | CASSPGENEQFF | TGTGCCAGCTCACCTGGAGAGAATGAGCAGTTCTTC
- | - | 12 | TRBJ2-3 | TRBV9 | CASSPIGDTQYF | TGTGCCAGCAGCCCCATTGGGGATACGCAGTATTTT
- | few | 14 | TRBJ1-5 | TRBV20-1 | CSASLQGGNQPQHF | TGCAGTGCTAGCTTACAGGGAGGCAATCAGCCCCAGCATTTT
- | - | 15 | TRBJ2-1 | TRBV6-5 | CASSYKPTGYNEQFF | TGTGCCAGCAGCTATAAACCTACAGGATACAATGAGCAGTTCTTC
- | many | 13 | TRBJ2-1 | TRBV10-2 | CASSESRPTPQFF | TGCGCCAGCAGTGAGTCGCGACCGACCCCCCAGTTCTTC
- | few | 10 | TRBJ2-3 | TRBV29-1 | CSVEEYTQYF | TGCAGCGTTGAAGAATATACGCAGTATTTT
TRBD1 | many | 14 | TRBJ2-1 | TRBV6-2/TRBV6-3 | CASSRRQGWNEQFF | TGTGCCAGCAGTAGACGACAGGGGTGGAATGAGCAGTTCTTC
TRBD2 | - | 15 | TRBJ2-1 | TRBV20-1 | CSARDFGRGDNEQFF | TGCAGTGCTAGAGATTTCGGGAGGGGGGACAATGAGCAGTTCTTC
- | few | 12 | TRBJ2-5 | TRBV7-2 | CAGNREGETQYF | TGTGCCGGGAACAGGGAGGGAGAGACCCAGTACTTC
- | many | 15 | TRBJ2-7 | TRBV2 | CASRAWTAASYEQYF | TGTGCCAGCAGGGCTTGGACAGCCGCCTCCTACGAGCAGTACTTC
- | few | 16 | TRBJ2-2 | TRBV4-2 | CARSKAGWDNTGELFF | TGTGCCAGGTCAAAAGCGGGCTGGGATAACACCGGGGAGCTGTTTTTT
- | few | 15 | TRBJ2-2 | TRBV6-2/TRBV6-3 | CASSYKAQNTGELFF | TGTGCCAGCAGCTATAAAGCCCAGAACACCGGGGAGCTGTTTTTT
TRBD2 | few | 14 | TRBJ2-7 | TRBV10-3 | CAISETGGAYEQYF | TGTGCCATCAGTGAAACGGGAGGGGCCTACGAGCAGTACTTC
- | few | 14 | TRBJ1-4 | TRBV2 | CASSRLTVEEKLFF | TGTGCCAGCAGTCGCCTGACCGTGGAGGAAAAACTGTTTTTT
TRBD2 | - | 15 | TRBJ2-3 | TRBV20-1 | CSARAPGLGTDTQYF | TGCAGTGCTAGAGCCCCGGGACTAGGTACAGATACGCAGTATTTT
- | few | 11 | TRBJ1-2 | TRBV3-1 | CASSHLYGYTF | TGTGCCAGCAGCCACCTCTATGGCTACACCTTC
- | few | 14 | TRBJ2-2 | TRBV7-9 | CASSFPTITGELFF | TGTGCCAGCAGCTTTCCGACCATCACCGGGGAGCTGTTTTTT
- | few | 14 | TRBJ1-4 | TRBV7-2 | CASSPGRSGEKLFF | TGTGCCAGCAGCCCAGGACGGAGCGGTGAAAAACTGTTTTTT
- | - | 17 | TRBJ2-6 | TRBV7-2 | CASSRPQGLTGANVLTF | TGTGCCAGCAGCAGACCTCAGGGCCTAACTGGGGCCAACGTCCTGACTTTC
- | - | 14 | TRBJ2-3 | TRBV24-1 | CATSGGRSTDTQYF | TGTGCCACCAGTGGAGGGAGAAGCACAGATACGCAGTATTTT
TRBD1 | - | 14 | TRBJ2-5 | TRBV19 | CASSGDRGRETQYF | TGTGCCAGTAGCGGGGACAGGGGCAGGGAGACCCAGTACTTC
- | - | 12 | TRBJ2-7 | TRBV2 | CASSGSSLEQYF | TGTGCCAGCAGTGGGTCCAGCCTCGAGCAGTACTTC
- | - | 14 | TRBJ2-7 | TRBV6-1 | CASSSSGFSYEQYF | TGTGCCAGCAGCTCATCAGGGTTTTCCTACGAGCAGTACTTC
- | - | 15 | TRBJ2-1 | TRBV5-1 | CASSAGTFPSNEQFF | TGCGCCAGCAGCGCCGGGACATTCCCCTCCAATGAGCAGTTCTTC